The T cell receptor (beta chain) under discussion was sequenced for a study of T cell responses to AZD1222 COVID-19 vaccine (dated by TCRdb to 2020 to 2023). At the level of the whole study: TCR sequencing covered roughly 230 trial participants: about 210 given two doses of AZD1222 and about 26 given two doses of MenACWY control vaccine. Enrollment into the trials was organized by age into subgroups of 18-55, 56-69 and 70-plus years, and those subgroups contained about 160, 30 and 59 TCR-sequenced participants, respectively. Here is what the overall study found, with its caveats: In the small 56-69-year group, the increase in depth fell short of significance, most likely because of low power. Conclusions about previously exposed vaccinees are limited, since just a handful of AZD1222 recipients were seropositive for SARS-CoV-2 at baseline. No day 14 peak-response samples were available, so repertoires were characterized only after the peak T cell response. Spike-specific TCR breadth and depth rose significantly after two AZD1222 doses compared with day 0 and with MenACWY recipients. The vaccine-associated CD4 TCRs covered the entire spike protein, and the dominant responses fell in regions 160-218 and 743-854. Participants were mostly white British, with more females than males. The authors suggested clonal diversity may have been underestimated. Epitopes outside the regions mutated in the B.1.351 and B.1.1.7 variants were reportedly recognized by nearly half of the unique spike-specific TCRs.

Points on this clone: It has no known antigen specificity. Per-base quality was not reported, and no clone a single base away is much larger than it.

Sequences MNHEY (CDR1) and SMNVEV (CDR2) are obtained from the germline V gene (reference sequence). V loses 0 bases, J loses 9 bases, and the germline ends lie 18 bases apart. The CDR3 sequence holds 16 residues, the cysteine and phenylalanine included. CDR3 DNA is the only sequence kept; it has 48 bases, read in frame from the first base. The intended sense of this specimen's time point label: about 28 days (+/-7) after the second vaccine dose. AZD1222 recipients with second doses at about 4 weeks or about 12 weeks were pooled, because spike-specific TCR depth and breadth did not differ between schedules. Vaccinee samples were obtained from the UK trials COV001 and COV002, which included a single-blind randomized controlled phase 2/3 trial of AZD1222 (ChAdOx1 nCoV-19) in healthy adults. For TCRbeta chain sequencing, PBMC samples from trial participants were taken at day 0 and at day 28 after the second dose.

The CDR3 regions of human TCRbeta chains were subjected to immunosequencing. As for the authors' bioinformatics: Repertoire TCRs were matched against a reference library of SARS-CoV-2-specific TCRs generated with the MIRA antigen-specificity platform. Breadth was defined as the fraction of unique TCRs that were SARS-CoV-2-associated. Depth was defined as the fraction of total T cells that were SARS-CoV-2-associated. Using the MIRA data, every spike-specific TCR was mapped to the spike region that the TCR reacted to and assigned to either a CD4 or a CD8 class. Log10-transformed breadth and depth values were compared by one-way ANOVA with Sidak's multiple comparisons tests. TCRdb carries this immuneACCESS record with in-frame sequences only. Its versions omit some clonotypes, under half of them owing to an unresolved V gene in the studies checked, with the rest unexplained. V and J calls and clone size are those listed in that table; D and trimming were worked out from the DNA. In this sample the table shows 100,000 or so clones, more than 70% of which occur a single time. In total, the top ten clones hold roughly a tenth of the sample.

The sequence is built from TRBV27 and TRBJ2-1, with the D call tentatively TRBD1 or TRBD2, each fitting 6 bases. This TCR came from an adult who received the AZD1222 COVID-19 vaccine. Sequencing used peripheral blood, obtained 28 days after the second AZD1222 dose. The CDR3 amino acid sequence is: CASSLSQLGGWGEQFF. The nucleotide sequence is TGTGCCAGCAGTTTATCACAGCTGGGGGGCTGGGGTGAGCAGTTCTTC.